Below, 32 T cell receptor beta chains from the same sample are listed, as sequenced in a study of CD8+ T cells in alopecia areata. Sequencing templates came from extracted RNA that was reverse transcribed into cDNA. Sequencing was performed with immunoSEQ multiplex PCR; in TCRdb, only in-frame clones are kept and a portion is missing. The data contain over 50,000 clones, roughly 44% of them singletons. This specimen was CD8+ T cells sorted from blood, taken at week 0. The receptors derive from a human donor with alopecia areata.

This chain connects TRBV5-1 to TRBJ2-7; D not resolved. The CDR3 is 11 amino acids. V shed 2 bases and J shed 5 bases, with 5 bases lying between them. CDR1 is SGHRS, CDR2 YFSETQ, per germline. CDR3 protein: CASSFRDEQYF. The CDR3, as DNA: TGCGCCAGCAGCTTCCGGGACGAGCAGTACTTC.

The sample holds one count of this clone. The J gene is TRBJ2-7, the V gene TRBV7-2, with 8 bases identical to TRBD2. The trim removed 5 bases at V and 3 bases at J, leaving 6 bases unmatched. This CDR3 region has 14 residues. Germline V gene data show CDR1 as SGHTA and CDR2 as FQGNSA. This CDR3 is CASSHGGGSYEQYF. The CDR3 nucleotides read TGTGCCAGCAGCCATGGCGGGGGGAGCTACGAGCAGTACTTC.

The table lists this clone with a few counts. This chain links TRBV7-2 with TRBJ2-4; 9 bases fit TRBD1. The germline CDR1 and CDR2 sequences are SGHTA and FQGNSA. This CDR3 spans 18 amino acids. V lost 4 bases to trimming and J lost 4 bases; unmatched junction nucleotides: 14. The CDR3 DNA reads TGTGCCAGCAGCTCCGGTCGAGGGACAGGGACGAAGAAAAACATTCAGTACTTC. Translated: CASSSGRGTGTKKNIQYF.

The sample holds a few counts of this clone. The chain combines TRBV4-1 with TRBJ2-7; 9 bases map to TRBD1. Per the germline V gene, CDR1 is MGHRA and CDR2 is YSYEKL. The CDR3 length is 16 residues. The J segment lost 5 bases and the V segment lost 3 bases, leaving 11 bases of the junction unmatched. The CDR3: CASSQVYTGGWDEQYF. The CDR3 DNA follows: TGCGCCAGCAGCCAGGTGTACACAGGGGGCTGGGACGAGCAGTACTTC.

V gene TRBV27 combines with J gene TRBJ2-7; D unresolved. V lost 2 bases and J 0 bases, leaving 8 bases between the germline ends. The CDR3 loop spans 14 amino acids. Germline assignment: CDR1 MNHEY and CDR2 SMNVEV (reference sequence). CDR3 DNA: TGTGCCAGCAGTTTAGGGCTGAGCTCCTACGAGCAGTACTTC. As protein: CASSLGLSSYEQYF.

A few counts support this clone. The chain links TRBV27 to TRBJ2-5; D call uncertain. Trimming pared 0 bases from V and 2 bases from J, leaving 10 bases between. CDR1 and CDR2 (germline): MNHEY, SMNVEV (reference sequence). This CDR3 is 15 amino acids long. The CDR3 nucleotides are TGTGCCAGCAGTTTATCGTTGACAACACAAGAGACCCAGTACTTC. This translates into CASSLSLTTQETQYF.

This clone was seen just once. V usage is TRBV6-5 and J usage is TRBJ1-4; TRBD1 matches at 9 bases. Germline V lookup: CDR1 MNHEY, CDR2 SVGAGI. The V and J ends lost 4 bases and 6 bases, in that order; junction bases with no gene match: 3. The CDR3 spans 14 residues. The CDR3 sequence is CASSFGTGYEKLFF. The CDR3 DNA is TGTGCCAGCAGTTTTGGGACAGGGTATGAAAAACTGTTTTTT.

CDR3 in DNA: TGCGCCAGCAGCTTGGGGCAGGCGGGGGAGACCCAGTACTTC. Amino acid sequence: CASSLGQAGETQYF. The V gene is TRBV5-1, the J gene TRBJ2-5; the D gene is possibly TRBD2 (6 bases). V lost 0 bases and J lost 5, with 11 bases in between. The CDR3 totals 14 residues. Germline loops: CDR1 SGHRS, CDR2 YFSETQ.

The V call is TRBV2, the J call TRBJ2-7; tentative D call: TRBD1 (5 bases). The germline V and J ends were trimmed by 1 base and 0 bases, with 10 bases remaining between them. Germline CDR1 is SNHLY and CDR2 is FYNNEI. The CDR3 is made up of 15 amino acids. The CDR3 coding sequence is TGTGCCAGCAGTGAAGTAACAGGCCCCTCCTACGAGCAGTACTTC. It translates to CASSEVTGPSYEQYF.

The chain links TRBV27 to TRBJ2-5; 11 bases line up with TRBD2. From germline, CDR1 is MNHEY and CDR2 SMNVEV (reference sequence). CDR3 length equals 17 residues. The V and J ends lost 5 bases and 0 bases, in that order; junction bases with no gene match: 8. The CDR3 region has the DNA TGTGCCAGCAGTCCACGACTAGCGGGGCTGTACCAAGAGACCCAGTACTTC. Protein product: CASSPRLAGLYQETQYF.

This clone was observed once. V and J are TRBV29-1 and TRBJ2-2; no clear D gene. Germline lookup yields CDR1 SQVTM and CDR2 ANQGSEA. Trimming took off 5 bases at V and 5 bases at J, with 6 bases between the two ends. The CDR3 is 11 amino acids. The CDR3 region has the DNA TGCAGCGTTTTCTTTACCGGGGAGCTGTTTTTT. Translation gives CSVFFTGELFF.

This clone occurred a few times. The chain is built from TRBV29-1 and TRBJ1-2, with D unclear. Per the germline V gene, CDR1 is SQVTM and CDR2 is ANQGSEA. This CDR3 is built from 10 residues. V lost 0 bases, J lost 8 bases, and 4 bases lay in between. The CDR3 here is CSVEEGGYTF. DNA for the CDR3: TGCAGCGTTGAAGAGGGCGGCTACACCTTC.

This clone was counted only a few times. The genes are TRBV6-5 and TRBJ1-3, with D uncertain. Trimming pared 5 bases from V and 4 bases from J, leaving 12 bases between. The germline gives CDR1 MNHEY, CDR2 SVGAGI. The CDR3 runs to 14 residues. Here the CDR3 DNA reads TGTGCCAGCAGTCCTCCTAACCACGGAAACACCATATATTTT. Its translation: CASSPPNHGNTIYF.

The chain links TRBV4-1 to TRBJ2-1; D call uncertain. Germline CDR1 reads MGHRA; CDR2 reads YSYEKL. The CDR3 is made up of 12 amino acids. V lost 0 bases and J lost 8, with 5 bases in between. The CDR3 bases are TGCGCCAGCAGCCAAGATGGAGATGAGCAGTTCTTC. Its translation: CASSQDGDEQFF.

The chain has TRBV7-9 and TRBJ2-5, with 8 bases matching TRBD1. The CDR3 consists of 16 residues. V trimming: 8 bases; J trimming: 5 bases; junction bases outside the gene matches: 16. Germline CDR1 is SEHNR and CDR2 is FQNEAQ (reference sequence). The CDR3 nucleotides read TGTGCCAGCGAACGGACAGGGCCCCAACCGGGTGAGACCCAGTACTTC. It codes for CASERTGPQPGETQYF.

This chain connects TRBV6-1 to TRBJ2-1; no definite D call. CDR3 length: 13 amino acids. The germline V gene encodes CDR1 MNHNS and CDR2 SASEGT. The V and J ends lost 5 bases and 9 bases respectively, with 14 bases between them. CDR3 in amino acids: CASSNDWGGEQFF. DNA of the CDR3: TGTGCCAGCAGTAACGACTGGGGTGGTGAGCAGTTCTTC.

This clone was counted a few times. The chain has TRBV11-2 and TRBJ1-4; no definite D call. Germline CDR1 and CDR2: SGHAT and FQNNGV. The CDR3 extends over 15 amino acids. The V and J ends lost 3 bases and 8 bases respectively, with 16 bases between them. The CDR3 DNA reads TGTGCCAGCAGCTTTTCTAGGGCTGCAGTCGAAAAACTGTTTTTT. Amino acid sequence: CASSFSRAAVEKLFF.

V gene TRBV30 combines with J gene TRBJ2-1, with 8 bases identical to TRBD2. The CDR3 runs to 14 residues. Germline V gene data show CDR1 as GTSNPN and CDR2 as SVGIG (reference sequence). The J segment lost 9 bases and the V segment lost 1 base, leaving 8 bases of the junction unmatched. The CDR3 nucleotides are TGTGCCTGGAGTGACTTAGCGGGAAGCGTTGAGCAGTTCTTC. Protein: CAWSDLAGSVEQFF. Using reference TRBV30 and TRBJ2-1 for the parts outside the CDR3, the full variable domain is SQTIHQWPATLVQPVGSPLSLECTVEGTSNPNLYWYRQAAGRGLQLLFYSVGIGQISSEVPQNLSASRPQDRQFILSSKKLLLSDSGFYLCAWSDLAGSVEQFFGPGTRLTVL.

J is TRBJ1-2 and V is TRBV15; D perhaps matches TRBD1 (6 bases). The CDR3 consists of 13 residues. Trimming left V 6 bases short and J 8 bases short, with 16 bases between. CDR1 LNHNV and CDR2 YYDKDF come from the germline V gene (reference sequence). CDR3 protein: CATSGGGGVGYTF. The DNA of the CDR3 is TGTGCCACCAGTGGAGGGGGAGGGGTGGGCTACACCTTC.

As concerns this clone: Other nucleotide sequences in the sample specify the same CDR3. This chain connects TRBV14 to TRBJ1-2; no reliable D call. The CDR3 extends over 13 amino acids. From germline, CDR1 is SGHDN and CDR2 FVKESK. V lost 0 bases, J lost 2 bases, and 4 bases lay in between. The CDR3 sequence is CASSQDRNYGYTF. For the CDR3, the DNA is TGTGCCAGCAGCCAAGATCGAAACTATGGCTACACCTTC.

Here the CDR3 reads CASSPDEAVSYNEQFF. The CDR3 DNA reads as TGTGCCAGCAGTCCCGATGAGGCTGTCTCCTACAATGAGCAGTTCTTC. The genes are TRBV27 and TRBJ2-1; no definite D call. Germline V gene sequence: CDR1 MNHEY, CDR2 SMNVEV (reference sequence). V lost 5 bases and J lost 0, with 14 bases in between. This CDR3 is 16 amino acids long.

The chain joins TRBV30 to TRBJ2-7; D remains unclear. V was cut by 4 bases and J by 2 bases, with 12 bases left in between. Germline CDR1 and CDR2: GTSNPN and SVGIG (reference sequence). The CDR3 covers 13 residues. CDR3 nucleotide sequence: TGTGCCTGGAAACCTCTAGGGACCTACGAGCAGTACTTC. Residues: CAWKPLGTYEQYF.

The V and J genes are TRBV7-6 and TRBJ2-2, with a weak D call TRBD2 (5 bases). The germline V gene encodes CDR1 SGHVS and CDR2 FNYEAQ. The CDR3 sequence is 14 residues long. The V end was cut by 2 bases, the J end by 3 bases, with 7 bases between. In nucleotides, the CDR3 is TGTGCCAGCAGCTTAATTAGCGACACCGGGGAGCTGTTTTTT. It translates to CASSLISDTGELFF.

The CDR3 nucleotides are TGTGCCAGCAGGCAAGATCTCCACTACGAGCAGTACTTC. Amino acid sequence: CASRQDLHYEQYF. The chain links TRBV2 to TRBJ2-7; D uncertain. The CDR3 length is 13 residues. Germline V lookup: CDR1 SNHLY, CDR2 FYNNEI. Trimming removed 6 bases at V and 3 bases at J, with 12 bases between.

This clone was counted between two and nine times. The chain combines TRBV19 with TRBJ2-1; TRBD2 matches 13 bases. The V gene end was trimmed by 4 bases and the J gene end by 5 bases; junction bases not matched to a gene: 8. The germline CDR1 and CDR2 sequences are LNHDA and SQIVND (reference sequence). The CDR3 length is 17 residues. The CDR3 region is CASSKVGTSGIHNEQFF. As DNA, the CDR3 is TGTGCCAGTAGTAAGGTGGGGACTAGCGGGATCCACAATGAGCAGTTCTTC.

The rearrangement links TRBV29-1 to TRBJ2-1; the D is unclear. Germline V gene data show CDR1 as SQVTM and CDR2 as ANQGSEA. The CDR3 has 10 residues. Between the trimmed V and J ends, which lost 4 bases and 6 bases, there was a span of 4 bases. The CDR3 DNA sequence: TGCAGCGTTGCAAGCAATGAGCAGTTCTTC. Translating gives CSVASNEQFF.

V usage is TRBV9 and J usage is TRBJ2-7, with D perhaps matching TRBD1 or TRBD2 (5 bases each). Germline CDR1 SGDLS, CDR2 YYNGEE. The length of the CDR3 is 15 residues. The V and J ends lost 0 bases and 2 bases respectively, with 12 bases between them. The CDR3 loop is CASSVGGGPTYEQYF. DNA for the CDR3: TGTGCCAGCAGCGTAGGGGGCGGGCCCACCTACGAGCAGTACTTC.

V is TRBV30 and J is TRBJ2-1; D perhaps matches TRBD2 (5 bases). V dropped 3 bases and J dropped 4 bases, with 13 bases sitting between them. The CDR3 runs 14 residues. Germline CDR1 and CDR2: GTSNPN and SVGIG (reference sequence). In nucleotides, the CDR3 is TGTGCCTGGAGAGGTCAGGCGGGTTACAATGAGCAGTTCTTC. Protein: CAWRGQAGYNEQFF. Full variable domain (rest looked up from reference TRBV30 and TRBJ2-1): SQTIHQWPATLVQPVGSPLSLECTVEGTSNPNLYWYRQAAGRGLQLLFYSVGIGQISSEVPQNLSASRPQDRQFILSSKKLLLSDSGFYLCAWRGQAGYNEQFFGPGTRLTVL.

The rearrangement links TRBV4-3 to TRBJ2-3; tentative D call: TRBD1 (6 bases). The CDR3 has 15 amino acids. In germline, CDR1 is LGHNA, CDR2 YSLEER. Between the trimmed V and J ends, which lost 4 bases and 0 bases, there was a span of 11 bases. Written as DNA, the CDR3 is TGCGCCAGCAGCCCCGGGGACACTAGCACAGATACGCAGTATTTT. It yields the protein CASSPGDTSTDTQYF.

The CDR3 is CAISDKPNTGELFF. DNA for the CDR3: TGTGCCATCAGTGACAAGCCGAACACCGGGGAGCTGTTTTTT. The chain couples TRBV10-3 to TRBJ2-2; D gene unclear. The CDR3 runs to 14 residues. Germline lookup yields CDR1 ENHRY and CDR2 SYGVKD. V was shortened by 3 bases and J by 0 bases, with 5 bases between the two germline ends.

This chain joins TRBV30 and TRBJ2-1; D may correspond to TRBD1 or TRBD2 (6 bases each). V was shortened by 4 bases and J by 10 bases, with 23 bases between the two germline ends. The CDR3 is 15 amino acids. Germline V gives CDR1 GTSNPN, CDR2 SVGIG (reference sequence). The CDR3 region has the DNA TGTGCCTGGAACACTCCGGGACTGGGACATTACGAGCAGTTCTTC. Translating gives CAWNTPGLGHYEQFF.

The chain uses TRBV29-1 and TRBJ2-2, with D unresolved. This CDR3 has 15 amino acids. Trimming left V 3 bases short and J 0 bases short, with 11 bases between. Germline values: CDR1 SQVTM, CDR2 ANQGSEA. CDR3 coding DNA: TGCAGCGTTGAGAGTGGGATATCGAACACCGGGGAGCTGTTTTTT. Protein sequence: CSVESGISNTGELFF.